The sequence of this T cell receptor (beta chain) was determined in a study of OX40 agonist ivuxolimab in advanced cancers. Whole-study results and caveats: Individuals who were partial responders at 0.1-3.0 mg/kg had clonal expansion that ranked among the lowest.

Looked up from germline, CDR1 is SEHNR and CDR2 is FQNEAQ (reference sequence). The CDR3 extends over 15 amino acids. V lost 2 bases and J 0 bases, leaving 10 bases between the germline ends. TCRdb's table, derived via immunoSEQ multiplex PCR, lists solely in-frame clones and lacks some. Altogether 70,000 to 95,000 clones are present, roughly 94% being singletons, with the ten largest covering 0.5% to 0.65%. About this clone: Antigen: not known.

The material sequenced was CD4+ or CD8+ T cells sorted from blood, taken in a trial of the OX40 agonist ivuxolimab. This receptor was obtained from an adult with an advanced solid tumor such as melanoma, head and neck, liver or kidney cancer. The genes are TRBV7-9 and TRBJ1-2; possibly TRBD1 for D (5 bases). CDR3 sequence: CASSLKGPPNYGYTF. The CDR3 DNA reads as TGTGCCAGCAGCTTAAAGGGGCCCCCTAACTATGGCTACACCTTC.